Described below is a single T cell receptor beta chain sequence and its context. Its antigen remains unknown. This table comes from immunoSEQ multiplex PCR, and its TCRdb copy is limited to in-frame clones, with some not included. The data contain roughly 92,000 clones, about 93% of them singletons. This specimen belongs to a study of OX40 agonist ivuxolimab in advanced cancers. Study-wide points: Patients with a partial response at 0.1-3.0 mg/kg had among the lowest clonal expansion.

The CDR3 runs 15 residues. V lost 6 bases and J lost 2, with 17 bases in between. Germline CDR1 and CDR2: SGHTA and FQGTGA. This clonotype originated in an adult with an advanced solid tumor such as melanoma, head and neck, liver or kidney cancer. This chain links TRBV7-3 with TRBJ2-7; D not certain. Sequenced here: CD4+ or CD8+ T cells sorted from blood, sampled in a trial of the OX40 agonist ivuxolimab. CDR3 bases: TGTGCCAGCAGTCGCGAGCGTGGTGCCGCCTACGAGCAGTACTTC. It yields the protein CASSRERGAAYEQYF.